A single sample gave rise to the 19 T cell receptor beta chains below, sequenced in a study of control samples from healthy donors and cancer patients (dated by TCRdb to about 2020). Receptors were amplified or captured by the immunoSEQ multiplex PCR assay. TCRdb limited this immuneACCESS table to in-frame rearrangements with V and J called. A share of clones is missing; checked studies link under half to unresolved V genes, and the rest is unexplained. The sample has roughly 160,000 clones on record, 96% of them singletons. The ten largest clones add up to 0.85% to 1.3% of the sample. Sequencing input: blood. The receptors here all came from a woman aged 30 to 39 in good health.

This clone has a single count. The rearrangement links TRBV7-9 to TRBJ1-6; D possibly corresponds to TRBD1 (5 bases). V was clipped by 3 bases and J by 8 bases, with 17 bases between them. This CDR3 is 16 amino acids long. Germline-derived CDR1 and CDR2 are SEHNR and FQNEAQ (reference sequence). CDR3 loop: CASSLVAGLLDSPLHF. The DNA for the CDR3 is TGTGCCAGCAGCTTGGTAGCGGGGCTATTGGATTCACCCCTCCACTTT.

V and J are TRBV5-1 and TRBJ2-7, with D possibly being TRBD2 (5 bases). The CDR3 length is 14 residues. CDR1 SGHRS and CDR2 YFSETQ come from the germline V gene. V shed 0 bases and J shed 1 base, with 8 bases lying between them. In nucleotides, the CDR3 is TGCGCCAGCAGCTTGGGAGGGTGGTCCTACGAGCAGTACTTC. Residues: CASSLGGWSYEQYF. The entire variable domain, with the rest obtained from reference TRBV5-1 and TRBJ2-7, is as follows: KAGVTQTPRYLIKTRGQQVTLSCSPISGHRSVSWYQQTPGQGLQFLFEYFSETQRNKGNFPGRFSGRQFSNSRSEMNVSTLELGDSALYLCASSLGGWSYEQYFGPGTRLTVT.

This chain connects TRBV30 to TRBJ2-2; TRBD1 matches at 9 bases. Germline V CDR1 and CDR2: GTSNPN, SVGIG (reference sequence). Trimming at V came to 6 bases and at J to 6 bases, leaving 11 bases not matched to a gene. The CDR3 spans 15 residues. DNA of the CDR3: TGTGCCTGTCACCCCGGGACAGGGTCCTCCGGGGAGCTGTTTTTT. Its translation: CACHPGTGSSGELFF.

V usage is TRBV7-6 and J usage is TRBJ2-2, with unresolved D. This CDR3 is 12 amino acids long. V was trimmed by 3 bases and J by 5 bases, leaving 4 bases between them. CDR1 and CDR2 (germline): SGHVS, FNYEAQ. The CDR3 spells CASSFNTGELFF. CDR3 DNA sequence: TGTGCCAGCAGCTTCAATACCGGGGAGCTGTTTTTT.

This sequence joins TRBV11-2 and TRBJ2-5, with TRBD2 as a possible D gene (6 bases). This CDR3 is built from 15 residues. Germline CDR1 is SGHAT and CDR2 is FQNNGV. Trimming shortened V by 4 bases and J by 0 bases, and 12 bases separated the two germline ends. CDR3 DNA sequence: TGTGCCAGCAGCTACGGGACTGCCAACCAAGAGACCCAGTACTTC. This encodes CASSYGTANQETQYF.

The CDR3 nucleotides are TGTGCCAGTAGTTCAGGGACGAATGAAAAACTGTTTTTT. This codes for CASSSGTNEKLFF. This chain joins TRBV19 and TRBJ1-4, with a tentative D call TRBD1 (5 bases). The CDR3 is 13 amino acids. Looked up from germline, CDR1 is LNHDA and CDR2 is SQIVND (reference sequence). With 5 bases removed from V and 5 bases from J, the gap between germline ends came to 9 bases.

This chain links TRBV5-1 with TRBJ1-2; 8 bases are a match to TRBD1. Germline lookup yields CDR1 SGHRS and CDR2 YFSETQ. V shed 3 bases, J shed 8 bases, and the junction held 6 bases outside the gene matches. The CDR3 contains 13 residues. The CDR3 region has the DNA TGCGCCAGCAGCTCGACAGGGGCTCTGGGCTACACCTTC. This gives the protein CASSSTGALGYTF.

J is TRBJ2-3 and V is TRBV10-3; D is tentatively TRBD1 or TRBD2 (5 bases each). The germline V gene encodes CDR1 ENHRY and CDR2 SYGVKD. V lost 8 bases and J lost 2, with 17 bases in between. The CDR3 covers 15 residues. The CDR3 nucleotides are TGTGCCATCCGGGACCTTGTCAGAAACACAGATACGCAGTATTTT. It encodes CAIRDLVRNTDTQYF.

The chain is built from TRBV5-1 and TRBJ1-1; TRBD1 matches 8 bases. Germline V gene data show CDR1 as SGHRS and CDR2 as YFSETQ. The CDR3 runs to 17 residues. V was pared by 0 bases and J by 1 base, with 8 bases of the junction left unmatched. CDR3 region: CASSLGWQGAWNTEAFF. For the CDR3, the DNA is TGCGCCAGCAGCTTGGGGTGGCAGGGGGCTTGGAACACTGAAGCTTTCTTT.

The chain links TRBV29-1 to TRBJ2-3; 8 bases are a match to TRBD2. Per germline, CDR1 SQVTM and CDR2 ANQGSEA. This CDR3 is built from 13 residues. Unmatched junction bases numbered 4, after V lost 8 bases and J lost 0 bases. The CDR3 DNA reads TGCAGCTCGGCTAGCGGGAGCACAGATACGCAGTATTTT. Translating it yields CSSASGSTDTQYF.

The chain recombines TRBV28 with TRBJ1-5; D not resolved. CDR3 length: 14 amino acids. The ends were cut back, 10 bases at V and 1 base at J, with 14 bases in the middle. CDR1 and CDR2 (germline): MDHEN, SYDVKM. CDR3 amino acids: CATRDGGSNQPQHF. The CDR3 DNA sequence: TGTGCCACCCGAGACGGAGGAAGCAATCAGCCCCAGCATTTT.

The chain has TRBV3-1 (or the pseudogene TRBV3-2) and TRBJ1-1; a weak D match, TRBD1 (6 bases). This CDR3 is 14 amino acids long. CDR1 and CDR2 from the germline V gene are LGHDT and YNNKEL (reference sequence). Trimming stripped 4 bases from V and 4 bases from J, with 13 bases between. The CDR3 here is CASSRYRERTEAFF. The CDR3 region has the DNA TGTGCCAGCAGCCGATACAGGGAACGCACTGAAGCTTTCTTT.

In this sample, this clone turned up once. The genes are TRBV7-6 and TRBJ2-1; 9 nucleotides align to TRBD2. The germline CDR1 and CDR2 sequences are SGHVS and FNYEAQ. The length of the CDR3 is 16 residues. J was trimmed by 6 bases and V by 2 bases; bases with no gene match: 8. CDR3 in amino acids: CASSLNPSGNLNEQFF. The CDR3 DNA reads TGTGCCAGCAGCTTAAACCCTAGCGGGAATCTCAATGAGCAGTTCTTC.

The chain uses TRBV5-8 and TRBJ1-1; D may be TRBD1 (5 bases). The length of the CDR3 is 15 residues. Germline CDR1 and CDR2: SGHTS and YDEGEE. V shed 6 bases and J shed 1 base, with 16 bases lying between them. The CDR3 protein is CASNQNAGGNTEAFF. Written as DNA, the CDR3 is TGTGCCAGCAACCAAAACGCCGGGGGGAACACTGAAGCTTTCTTT.

The rearrangement uses TRBV10-3 and TRBJ1-6, with unresolved D. Trimming pared 10 bases from V and 0 bases from J, leaving 19 bases between. Germline CDR1 ENHRY, CDR2 SYGVKD. The CDR3 runs 17 residues. CDR3 bases: TGTGCCACCAAGGATCCGGGGTTTAGCTCCTATAATTCACCCCTCCACTTT. This codes for CATKDPGFSSYNSPLHF.

CDR3 sequence (DNA): TGTGCCAGCAGGCCGACCGCCGACAGGAGTGAAAAACTGTTTTTT. It encodes CASRPTADRSEKLFF. This sequence joins TRBV28 and TRBJ1-4; weak D call: TRBD1 (6 bases). In germline, CDR1 is MDHEN, CDR2 SYDVKM. Trimming stripped 6 bases from V and 7 bases from J, with 18 bases between. CDR3 length: 15 amino acids.

The chain joins TRBV27 to TRBJ2-1; TRBD2 aligns across 10 bases. This CDR3 is built from 15 residues. The V segment lost 7 bases and the J segment 4 bases; nucleotides outside the gene matches: 7. Germline V gene lookup returns CDR1 MNHEY and CDR2 SMNVEV (reference sequence). CDR3 loop: CASKRSAGGYNEQFF. CDR3 sequence (DNA): TGTGCCAGCAAAAGATCAGCGGGGGGGTACAATGAGCAGTTCTTC.

This rearrangement joins TRBV2 to TRBJ2-2; D is unclear. V was shortened by 6 bases and J by 6 bases, with 14 bases between the two germline ends. Germline V lookup: CDR1 SNHLY, CDR2 FYNNEI. The CDR3 length is 14 residues. The CDR3 protein is CASRTSALAGELFF. The CDR3 DNA reads as TGTGCCAGCAGAACGTCAGCGCTAGCCGGGGAGCTGTTTTTT.

V usage is TRBV6-5 and J usage is TRBJ2-2; a possible D gene is TRBD2 (5 bases). V lost 4 bases to trimming and J lost 6 bases, with 9 bases between them. The CDR3 sequence is 13 residues long. Germline loops: CDR1 MNHEY, CDR2 SVGAGI. The CDR3 sequence: CASSFSGSGELFF. The CDR3 nucleotides are TGTGCCAGCAGTTTCTCGGGGTCCGGGGAGCTGTTTTTT.